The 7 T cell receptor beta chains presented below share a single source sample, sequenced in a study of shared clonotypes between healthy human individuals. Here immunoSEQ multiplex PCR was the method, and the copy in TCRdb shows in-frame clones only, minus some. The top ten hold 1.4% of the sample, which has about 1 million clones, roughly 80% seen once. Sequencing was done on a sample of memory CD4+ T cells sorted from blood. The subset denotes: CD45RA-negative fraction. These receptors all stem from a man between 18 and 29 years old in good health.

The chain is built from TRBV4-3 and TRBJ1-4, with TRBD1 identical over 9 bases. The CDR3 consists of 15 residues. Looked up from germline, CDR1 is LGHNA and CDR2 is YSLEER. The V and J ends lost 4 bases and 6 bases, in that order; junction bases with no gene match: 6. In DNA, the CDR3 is TGCGCCAGCAGCCGAGGGACAGGGTGGGATGAAAAACTGTTTTTT. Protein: CASSRGTGWDEKLFF.

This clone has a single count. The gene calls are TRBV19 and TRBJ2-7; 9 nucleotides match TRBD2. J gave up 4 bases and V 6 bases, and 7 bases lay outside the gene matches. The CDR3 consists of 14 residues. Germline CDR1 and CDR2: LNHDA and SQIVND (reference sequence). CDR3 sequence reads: CASSWGLAGYEQYF. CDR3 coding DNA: TGTGCCAGTAGCTGGGGGCTAGCGGGATACGAGCAGTACTTC.

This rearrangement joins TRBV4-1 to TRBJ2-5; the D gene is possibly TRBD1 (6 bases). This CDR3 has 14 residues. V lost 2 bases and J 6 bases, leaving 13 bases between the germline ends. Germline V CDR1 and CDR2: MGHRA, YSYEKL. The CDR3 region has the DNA TGCGCCAGCAGCCAACACCAGGGGATCCAGACCCAGTACTTC. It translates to CASSQHQGIQTQYF.

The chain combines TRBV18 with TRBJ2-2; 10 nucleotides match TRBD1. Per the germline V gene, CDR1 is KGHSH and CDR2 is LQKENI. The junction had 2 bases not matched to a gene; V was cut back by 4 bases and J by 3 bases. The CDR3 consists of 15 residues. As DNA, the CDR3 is TGTGCCAGCTCACTGACAGGGGGCGACACCGGGGAGCTGTTTTTT. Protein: CASSLTGGDTGELFF. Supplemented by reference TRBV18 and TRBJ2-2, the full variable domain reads NAGVMQNPRHLVRRRGQEARLRCSPMKGHSHVYWYRQLPEEGLKFMVYLQKENIIDESGMPKERFSAEFPKEGPSILRIQQVVRGDSAAYFCASSLTGGDTGELFFGEGSRLTVL.

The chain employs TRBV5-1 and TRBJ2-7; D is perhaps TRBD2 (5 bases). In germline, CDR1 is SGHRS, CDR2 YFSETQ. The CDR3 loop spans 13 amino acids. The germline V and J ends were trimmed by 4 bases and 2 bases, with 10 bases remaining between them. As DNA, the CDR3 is TGCGCCAGCAGCGTGAGGAGGACCTACGAGCAGTACTTC. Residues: CASSVRRTYEQYF.

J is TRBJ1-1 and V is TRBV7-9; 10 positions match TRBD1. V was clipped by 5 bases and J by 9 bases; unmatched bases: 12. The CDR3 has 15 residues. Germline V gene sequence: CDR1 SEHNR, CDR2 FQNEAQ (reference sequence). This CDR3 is CASSPQETGGGKAFF. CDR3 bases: TGTGCCAGCAGCCCCCAAGAGACAGGGGGCGGGAAAGCTTTCTTT.

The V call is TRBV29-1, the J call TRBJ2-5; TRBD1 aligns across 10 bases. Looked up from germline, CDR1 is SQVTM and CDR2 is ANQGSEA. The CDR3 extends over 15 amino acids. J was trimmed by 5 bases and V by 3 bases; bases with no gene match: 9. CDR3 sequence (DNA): TGCAGCGTTGACCGGGACAGGGGTAGGGAGGAGACCCAGTACTTC. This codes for CSVDRDRGREETQYF.